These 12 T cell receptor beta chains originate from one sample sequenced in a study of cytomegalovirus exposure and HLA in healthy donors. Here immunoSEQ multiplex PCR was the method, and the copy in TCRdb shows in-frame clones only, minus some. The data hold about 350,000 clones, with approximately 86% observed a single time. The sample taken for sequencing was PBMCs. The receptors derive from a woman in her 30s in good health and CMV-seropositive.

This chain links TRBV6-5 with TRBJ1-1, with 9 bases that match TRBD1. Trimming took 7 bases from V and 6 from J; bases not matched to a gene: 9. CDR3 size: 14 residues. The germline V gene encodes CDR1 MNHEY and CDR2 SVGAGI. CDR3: CASNRGTGKAEAFF. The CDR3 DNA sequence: TGTGCCAGCAACCGAGGGACAGGGAAGGCTGAAGCTTTCTTT.

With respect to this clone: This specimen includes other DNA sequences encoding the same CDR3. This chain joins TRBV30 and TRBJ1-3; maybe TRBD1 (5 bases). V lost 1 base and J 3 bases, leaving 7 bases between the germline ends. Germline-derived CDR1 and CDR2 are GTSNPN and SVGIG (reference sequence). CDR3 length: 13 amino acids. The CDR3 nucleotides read TGTGCCTGGAGTGAGGGGTTTGGAAACACCATATATTTT. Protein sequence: CAWSEGFGNTIYF.

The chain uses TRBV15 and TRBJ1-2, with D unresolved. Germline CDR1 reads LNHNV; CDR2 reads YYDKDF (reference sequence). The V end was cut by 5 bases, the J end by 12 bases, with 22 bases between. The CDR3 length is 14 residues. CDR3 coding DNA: TGTGCCACCAGCCCGCACCGGATCCCCGAGGCTCACACCTTC. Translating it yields CATSPHRIPEAHTF.

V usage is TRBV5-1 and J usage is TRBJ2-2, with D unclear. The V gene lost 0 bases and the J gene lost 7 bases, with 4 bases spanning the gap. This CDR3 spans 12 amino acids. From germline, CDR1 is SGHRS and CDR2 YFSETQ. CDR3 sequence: CASSLVGGELFF. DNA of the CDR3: TGCGCCAGCAGCTTGGTAGGCGGGGAGCTGTTTTTT.

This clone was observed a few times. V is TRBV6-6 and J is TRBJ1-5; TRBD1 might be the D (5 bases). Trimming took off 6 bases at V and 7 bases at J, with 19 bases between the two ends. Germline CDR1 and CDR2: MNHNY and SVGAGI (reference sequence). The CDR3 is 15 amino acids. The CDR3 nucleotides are TGTGCCAGCAGGCCTCTAGGCAGGGTCGGCCAGCCCCAGCATTTT. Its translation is CASRPLGRVGQPQHF.

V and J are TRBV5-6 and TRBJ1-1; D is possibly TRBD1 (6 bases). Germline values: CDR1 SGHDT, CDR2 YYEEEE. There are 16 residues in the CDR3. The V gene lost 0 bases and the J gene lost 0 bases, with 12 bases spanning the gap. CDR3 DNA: TGTGCCAGCAGCTTGGGTAGACGGACAGTGAACACTGAAGCTTTCTTT. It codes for CASSLGRRTVNTEAFF.

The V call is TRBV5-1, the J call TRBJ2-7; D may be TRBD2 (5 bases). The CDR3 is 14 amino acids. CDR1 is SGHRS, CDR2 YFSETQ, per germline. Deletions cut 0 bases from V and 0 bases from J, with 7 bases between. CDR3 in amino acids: CASSLEAASYEQYF. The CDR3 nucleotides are TGCGCCAGCAGCTTGGAAGCGGCCTCCTACGAGCAGTACTTC.

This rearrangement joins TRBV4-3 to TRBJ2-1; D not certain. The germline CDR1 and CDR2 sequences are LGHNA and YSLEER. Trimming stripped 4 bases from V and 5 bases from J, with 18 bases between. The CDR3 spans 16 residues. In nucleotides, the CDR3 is TGCGCCAGCAGCCGGTTAGCCCCAAGCAATGACAATGAGCAGTTCTTC. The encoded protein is CASSRLAPSNDNEQFF.

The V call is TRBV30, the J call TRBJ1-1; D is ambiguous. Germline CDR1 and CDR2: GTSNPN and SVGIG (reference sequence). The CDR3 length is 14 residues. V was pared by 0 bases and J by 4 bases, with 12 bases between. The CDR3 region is CAWSVYRVGTEAFF. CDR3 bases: TGTGCCTGGAGTGTCTACCGGGTCGGCACTGAAGCTTTCTTT.

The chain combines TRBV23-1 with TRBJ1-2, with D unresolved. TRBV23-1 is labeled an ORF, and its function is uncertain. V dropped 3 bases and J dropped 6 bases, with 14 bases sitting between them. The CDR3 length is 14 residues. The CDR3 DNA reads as TGCGCCAGCAGTCATGGCACTGGACTGGATGGCTACACCTTC. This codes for CASSHGTGLDGYTF.

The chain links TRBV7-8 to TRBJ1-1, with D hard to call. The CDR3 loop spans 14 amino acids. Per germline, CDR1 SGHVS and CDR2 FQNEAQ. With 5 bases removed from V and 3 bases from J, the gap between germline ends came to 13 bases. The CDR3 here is CASSQAVPDTEAFF. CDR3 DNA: TGTGCCAGCAGCCAAGCGGTCCCAGACACTGAAGCTTTCTTT.

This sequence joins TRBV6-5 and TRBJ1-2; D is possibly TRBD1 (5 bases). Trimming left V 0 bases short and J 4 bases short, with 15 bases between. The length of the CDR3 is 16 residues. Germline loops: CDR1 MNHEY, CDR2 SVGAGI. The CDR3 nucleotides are TGTGCCAGCAGTTACTCGACCGCAGGGTCGGGCTATGGCTACACCTTC. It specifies CASSYSTAGSGYGYTF.